Shown below are 30 T cell receptor beta chains from a single sample sequenced in a study of Graves' ophthalmopathy and Graves' hyperthyroidism. CDR3 regions of TCR beta were amplified from RNA transcripts. HTBI-primed RT-PCR formed the first round, and a multiplex PCR formed the second. Via MiXCR, TCRdb re-called the multiplex PCR reads, giving one row per CDR3 protein. The sample has hundreds of thousands of distinct CDR3 sequences, around a fifth seen once. The sample comprised peripheral blood. The receptors were sampled from a young woman with stable Graves' hyperthyroidism.

V usage is TRBV3-1 and J usage is TRBJ2-7, with no clear D. This CDR3 contains 12 residues. V lost 0 bases to trimming and J lost 3 bases, with 3 bases between them. The germline V gene has CDR1 LGHDT and CDR2 YNNKEL (reference sequence). CDR3 coding DNA: TGTGCCAGCAGCCAAGAGTTCTACGAGCAGTACTTC. Translated, it gives CASSQEFYEQYF.

This clonotype was detected many times. The J gene is TRBJ2-7, the V gene TRBV28; D might be TRBD1 (6 bases). V was trimmed by 4 bases and J by 0 bases, leaving 16 bases between them. The CDR3 length is 16 residues. CDR1 and CDR2 from the germline V gene are MDHEN and SYDVKM. DNA for the CDR3: TGTGCCAGCAGTTCCGTCGACAGGTTCAGCTCCTACGAGCAGTACTTC. Encoded protein: CASSSVDRFSSYEQYF.

This clonotype was seen at least ten times. The rearrangement links TRBV28 to TRBJ1-1; weak D call: TRBD1 (5 bases). V was cut by 4 bases and J by 5 bases, with 8 bases left in between. This CDR3 is built from 12 residues. The germline gives CDR1 MDHEN, CDR2 SYDVKM. The CDR3 protein is CASSWGFTEAFF. In nucleotides, the CDR3 is TGTGCCAGCAGTTGGGGGTTTACTGAAGCTTTCTTT.

This clonotype was counted ten times or more. The CDR3 DNA follows: TGTGCCAGCAGCCCCGTCACAGATACGCAGTATTTT. The encoded protein is CASSPVTDTQYF. The rearrangement joins TRBV6-1 to TRBJ2-3; no reliable D call. The V gene's germline CDR1 is MNHNS and CDR2 SASEGT. The CDR3 runs to 12 residues. V dropped 6 bases and J dropped 2 bases, with 6 bases sitting between them.

This clonotype was seen repeatedly, ten times or more. The CDR3 coding sequence is TGTGCCAGTAGTACGACAGTCGACACTGAAGCTTTCTTT. Its protein is CASSTTVDTEAFF. The chain carries TRBV19 and TRBJ1-1, with D perhaps matching TRBD1 (5 bases). This CDR3 is built from 13 residues. The germline V and J ends were trimmed by 4 bases and 3 bases, with 9 bases remaining between them. Germline V gives CDR1 LNHDA, CDR2 SQIVND (reference sequence).

This clonotype occurred many times. Lacking the conserved final phenylalanine or tryptophan, this CDR3 likely reflects a read error. This chain connects TRBV15 to TRBJ1-1; D is ambiguous. Trimming pared 1 base from V and 2 bases from J, leaving 8 bases between. This CDR3 comprises 14 residues. CDR1 and CDR2 (germline): LNHNV, YYDKDF (reference sequence). CDR3 coding DNA: TGTGCCACCAGCAGAGCCCCGAGAAACACTGAAGCTTTCCTT. Residues: CATSRAPRNTEAFL.

This clonotype was observed at least ten times. This rearrangement joins TRBV2 to TRBJ2-2; TRBD1 or TRBD2 may be the D gene (5 bases each). Germline-derived CDR1 and CDR2 are SNHLY and FYNNEI. Trimming cost V 5 bases and J 2 bases, with 15 bases left between them. The CDR3 loop spans 16 amino acids. DNA of the CDR3: TGTGCCAGCAGTCCCCGGGACGGCCCCAACACCGGGGAGCTGTTTTTT. This codes for CASSPRDGPNTGELFF.

V usage is TRBV20-1 and J usage is TRBJ2-2; 9 nucleotides match TRBD2. CDR1 is DFQATT, CDR2 SNEGSKA, per germline (reference sequence). V was pared by 0 bases and J by 7 bases, with 3 bases of the junction left unmatched. The CDR3 has 14 residues. This CDR3 is CSARDSGRSGELFF. The CDR3 coding sequence is TGCAGTGCTAGAGATAGCGGGAGAAGCGGGGAGCTGTTTTTT.

This chain joins TRBV5-1 and TRBJ1-2; the D is unclear. The germline CDR1 and CDR2 sequences are SGHRS and YFSETQ. The V end was cut by 7 bases, the J end by 3 bases, with 16 bases between. The CDR3 sequence is 14 residues long. CDR3 sequence: CASGTGRGDYGYTF. The CDR3 DNA sequence: TGCGCCAGCGGCACCGGGCGCGGGGACTATGGCTACACCTTC.

This clonotype was recorded many times. The chain couples TRBV24-1 to TRBJ2-2; no clear D gene. Germline CDR1 KGHDR, CDR2 SFDVKD. This CDR3 region has 12 residues. Trimming removed 7 bases at V and 5 bases at J, with 7 bases between. CDR3 bases: TGTGCCACCAGATCTTTGACCGGGGAGCTGTTTTTT. Protein: CATRSLTGELFF.

About this clonotype itself: Since a much larger clone is just one base distant, this may be a read error. V gene TRBV19 combines with J gene TRBJ2-7; D gene ambiguous. With 4 bases removed from V and 2 bases from J, the gap between germline ends came to 9 bases. This CDR3 region has 13 residues. Germline-derived CDR1 and CDR2 are LNHDA and SQIVND (reference sequence). CDR3 nucleotide sequence: TGTGCCAGTAGTACTAACGGCCCCTACGAGCAGTACTTC. Translation gives CASSTNGPYEQYF.

The rearrangement joins TRBV5-1 to TRBJ2-7; the D is unclear. Deletions cut 7 bases from V and 0 bases from J, with 17 bases between. The germline V gene encodes CDR1 SGHRS and CDR2 YFSETQ. This CDR3 comprises 15 residues. CDR3 DNA: TGCGCCAGCCGAGAAGGGCCCAGCCTCTCCTACGAGCAGTACTTC. Its protein is CASREGPSLSYEQYF. The whole variable domain, remainder taken from reference TRBV5-1 and TRBJ2-7, is KAGVTQTPRYLIKTRGQQVTLSCSPISGHRSVSWYQQTPGQGLQFLFEYFSETQRNKGNFPGRFSGRQFSNSRSEMNVSTLELGDSALYLCASREGPSLSYEQYFGPGTRLTVT.

The V gene is TRBV2, the J gene TRBJ1-1; TRBD1 agrees at 10 bases. This CDR3 contains 14 residues. Per the germline V gene, CDR1 is SNHLY and CDR2 is FYNNEI. V lost 9 bases to trimming and J lost 7 bases; unmatched junction nucleotides: 11. The CDR3 DNA is TGTGCCAGTCCGAGGGGACAGGGGAAAAATGAAGCTTTCTTT. This gives the protein CASPRGQGKNEAFF.

There are many counts of this clonotype. The rearrangement uses TRBV12-3 or TRBV12-4 and TRBJ1-5, with D maybe TRBD1 (5 bases). This CDR3 region has 15 residues. V was clipped by 5 bases and J by 2 bases, with 13 bases between them. CDR3 amino acids: CASSARVGGNQPQHF. In DNA form, the CDR3 reads TGTGCCAGCAGTGCCAGGGTCGGAGGCAATCAGCCCCAGCATTTT.

This clonotype appeared many times. The chain is built from TRBV24-1 and TRBJ2-5; 10 nucleotides match TRBD1. Germline trimming cut 9 bases from V and 2 bases from J; bases unmatched to any gene: 5. The CDR3 is made up of 14 amino acids. In germline, CDR1 is KGHDR, CDR2 SFDVKD. In DNA, the CDR3 is TGTGCCACCCCCGACAGGGGGCCTCAAGAGACCCAGTACTTC. Its protein product is CATPDRGPQETQYF.

The chain recombines TRBV28 with TRBJ1-1; no reliable D call. CDR1 is MDHEN, CDR2 SYDVKM, per germline. The length of the CDR3 is 13 residues. V dropped 4 bases and J dropped 3 bases, with 9 bases sitting between them. The CDR3 reads CASSSFTHTEAFF. CDR3 DNA: TGTGCCAGCAGTTCGTTTACCCACACTGAAGCTTTCTTT. The whole variable domain, remainder taken from reference TRBV28 and TRBJ1-1, is DVKVTQSSRYLVKRTGEKVFLECVQDMDHENMFWYRQDPGLGLRLIYFSYDVKMKEKGDIPEGYSVSREKKERFSLILESASTNQTSMYLCASSSFTHTEAFFGQGTRLTVV.

This chain links TRBV4-2 with TRBJ2-2; D is ambiguous. The germline CDR1 and CDR2 sequences are LGHNA and YNFKEQ. The CDR3 length is 17 residues. Deletions cut 1 base from V and 0 bases from J, with 12 bases between. For the CDR3, the DNA is TGTGCCAGCAGCCAAGTCGTGGCAGTCGCGAACACCGGGGAGCTGTTTTTT. Translation gives CASSQVVAVANTGELFF.

This clonotype showed up many times. The rearrangement joins TRBV28 to TRBJ2-5; 8 bases are a match to TRBD2. From germline, CDR1 is MDHEN and CDR2 SYDVKM. After removal of 4 bases from V and 4 bases from J, the junction contained 5 bases not matched to a gene. The CDR3 runs to 14 residues. This CDR3 reads CASSSSGSGETQYF. In DNA form, the CDR3 reads TGTGCCAGCAGTTCCAGCGGGAGTGGAGAGACCCAGTACTTC.

This rearrangement joins TRBV7-2 to TRBJ2-5, with D unresolved. The V gene lost 3 bases and the J gene lost 0 bases, with 11 bases spanning the gap. The germline gives CDR1 SGHTA, CDR2 FQGNSA. The CDR3 runs 15 residues. In DNA form, the CDR3 reads TGTGCCAGCAGCTTCCCCCTACGGGACCAAGAGACCCAGTACTTC. The encoded protein is CASSFPLRDQETQYF.

This clonotype was recorded at least ten times. The chain has TRBV11-2 and TRBJ2-5; 11 nucleotides line up with TRBD2. V shed 1 base, J shed 4 bases, and the junction held 2 bases outside the gene matches. CDR3 length equals 15 residues. CDR1 and CDR2 (germline): SGHAT, FQNNGV. CDR3 bases: TGTGCCAGCAGCTTAGGGGGGACTAGCGGAGAGACCCAGTACTTC. It yields the protein CASSLGGTSGETQYF.

This chain uses TRBV6-1 with TRBJ2-7; maybe TRBD1 (6 bases). V gave up 5 bases and J gave up 1 base, with 15 bases separating them. Germline V CDR1 and CDR2: MNHNS, SASEGT. The CDR3 contains 15 residues. Written as DNA, the CDR3 is TGTGCCAGCAGTATCACGACAGGTTTATCCTACGAGCAGTACTTC. This encodes CASSITTGLSYEQYF.

To note about this clonotype: The conserved phenylalanine or tryptophan normally closing the CDR3 is absent here, so this likely arose from a read error. The limits of the CDR3 on the DNA are not certain, so only TCRdb's listed CDR3 is given. The rearrangement links TRBV12-3 or TRBV12-4 to TRBJ1-2; the D call TRBD1 from the table was never checked on the DNA. The CDR3 spans 14 amino acids, including both terminal residues. CDR3 loop: CASSGQGSNYGYSV.

The CDR3 coding sequence is TGTGCCAGCAGTGTAGGAGGGCCGCCCGTCCACGAGCAGTACTTC. Its protein product is CASSVGGPPVHEQYF. This chain uses TRBV6-1 with TRBJ2-7; a weak D match, TRBD2 (6 bases). Trimming left V 4 bases short and J 5 bases short, with 18 bases between. Germline loops: CDR1 MNHNS, CDR2 SASEGT. There are 15 residues in the CDR3.

This clonotype was recorded many times. CDR3 amino acids: CASSEARSGANVLTF. CDR3 coding DNA: TGTGCCAGCAGTGAAGCCAGATCTGGGGCCAACGTCCTGACTTTC. This sequence joins TRBV2 and TRBJ2-6; no firm D call. Germline V gene lookup returns CDR1 SNHLY and CDR2 FYNNEI. The germline V and J ends were trimmed by 0 bases and 1 base, with 4 bases remaining between them. The CDR3 loop spans 15 amino acids.

The chain employs TRBV7-2 and TRBJ1-1; unclear D gene. The CDR3 extends over 13 amino acids. Germline CDR1 and CDR2: SGHTA and FQGNSA. V lost 0 bases and J 3 bases, leaving 5 bases between the germline ends. This chain's CDR3 is CASSLAFDTEAFF. The CDR3 nucleotides are TGTGCCAGCAGCTTAGCGTTTGACACTGAAGCTTTCTTT.

Ten or more counts support this clonotype. The genes are TRBV5-6 and TRBJ2-2, with TRBD2 identical over 10 bases. Germline V gene sequence: CDR1 SGHDT, CDR2 YYEEEE. Unmatched junction bases numbered 3, after V lost 0 bases and J lost 1 base. The CDR3 is 17 amino acids. CDR3 protein: CASSLGLAGLNTGELFF. CDR3 nucleotides: TGTGCCAGCAGCTTGGGACTAGCGGGCCTGAACACCGGGGAGCTGTTTTTT.

This clonotype has at least ten counts. This sequence joins TRBV15 and TRBJ2-7, with D perhaps TRBD2 (6 bases). V was shortened by 0 bases and J by 0 bases, with 9 bases between the two germline ends. The CDR3 is 15 residues long. Germline assignment: CDR1 LNHNV and CDR2 YYDKDF (reference sequence). The CDR3 nucleotides read TGTGCCACCAGCAGAGACCCGGGAGACTCCTACGAGCAGTACTTC. Translation gives CATSRDPGDSYEQYF.

The CDR3, as DNA: TGTGCCAGCAGGCCCGGGGTAGGCGGGGTCGTGCGGGGGGAGCTGTTTTTT. Protein sequence: CASRPGVGGVVRGELFF. This chain links TRBV12-3 or TRBV12-4 with TRBJ2-2, with a tentative D call TRBD2 (6 bases). The CDR3 runs to 17 residues. The germline V and J ends were trimmed by 6 bases and 8 bases, with 25 bases remaining between them.

This clonotype appeared many times. The CDR3 nucleotides read TGTGCCAGTAATGTGGGGACAGTGAACACTGAAGCTTTCTTT. Translation gives CASNVGTVNTEAFF. V and J are TRBV19 and TRBJ1-1; 7 nucleotides match TRBD1. V shed 7 bases and J 0 bases; nucleotides not matched to a gene: 5. The CDR3 spans 14 residues. Germline V gives CDR1 LNHDA, CDR2 SQIVND (reference sequence).

This clonotype was counted at least ten times. The chain is built from TRBV7-2 and TRBJ2-5; D possibly corresponds to TRBD2 (5 bases). The germline CDR1 and CDR2 sequences are SGHTA and FQGNSA. V lost 2 bases and J 7 bases, leaving 20 bases between the germline ends. The CDR3 extends over 16 amino acids. CDR3 nucleotides: TGTGCCAGCAGCTTACCCACCCTACGTAACCGGGGGACCCAGTACTTC. This sequence encodes CASSLPTLRNRGTQYF.